This TCR beta chain was sequenced in a study of blood T cell repertoires in COVID-19. Using immunoSEQ multiplex PCR, the repertoire was profiled, and TCRdb retains in-frame clones only, with some absent. This table holds roughly 200,000 clones, around 84% found once. This CDR3 has 17 residues. The germline V gene encodes CDR1 KGHSH and CDR2 LQKENI. Trimming at V came to 2 bases and at J to 0 bases, leaving 6 bases not matched to a gene. This clone was counted between two and nine times. The chain combines TRBV18 with TRBJ1-5, with 8 bases matching TRBD1. The sequencing input was peripheral blood. This clonotype originated in a human donor in a cohort sampled during active COVID-19. The CDR3 reads CASSPIQGDYSNQPQHF. DNA of the CDR3: TGTGCCAGCTCACCAATACAGGGGGACTATAGCAATCAGCCCCAGCATTTT.